These T cell receptor beta chains were read from a single sample in a study of blood T cell repertoires in COVID-19. Sequencing used immunoSEQ multiplex PCR; TCRdb keeps in-frame clones, though not all of them. Of approximately 240,000 clones in the sample, around four fifths were seen once. Sequencing was carried out using peripheral blood. These receptors all stem from a woman aged 40 to 55 with active or convalescent COVID-19. CDR3s include the opening cysteine and the closing phenylalanine or tryptophan. D genes are given only for firm matches. Expanded clones are given a class, and other clones once, few, many or no size at all.

v_gene	j_gene	d_gene	abundance	CDR3aa	CDR3nt
TRBV27	TRBJ2-3	NA	NA	CASRARFRTDTQYF	TGTGCCAGCAGGGCTAGGTTCCGTACAGATACGCAGTATTTT
TRBV6-1	TRBJ1-6	NA	NA	CASSDRQTATHNSPLHF	TGTGCCAGCAGTGACAGACAGACGGCCACTCATAATTCACCCCTCCACTTT
TRBV27	TRBJ2-7	TRBD1	NA	CASKPGTGSYEQYF	TGTGCCAGTAAACCAGGGACAGGGTCCTACGAGCAGTACTTC
TRBV19	TRBJ1-5	NA	once	CASSIGFWGDQPQHF	TGTGCCAGTAGTATAGGATTCTGGGGAGATCAGCCCCAGCATTTT
TRBV10-3	TRBJ1-5	NA	NA	CAIGREGNQPQHF	TGTGCCATCGGGAGGGAGGGCAATCAGCCCCAGCATTTT
TRBV30	TRBJ2-3	TRBD2	NA	CAWSFRLAGGPTDTQYF	TGTGCCTGGAGTTTCCGACTAGCGGGGGGGCCCACAGATACGCAGTATTTT
TRBV10-2	TRBJ1-2	NA	NA	CASSGGNYGYTF	TGCGCCAGCAGTGGAGGGAACTATGGCTACACCTTC
TRBV9	TRBJ1-4	TRBD1	NA	CASSPGQVQTNEKLFF	TGTGCCAGCAGCCCCGGACAGGTTCAAACTAATGAAAAACTGTTTTTT
TRBV28	TRBJ1-6	TRBD1	NA	CASSSYWTGSSPLHF	TGTGCCAGCAGTTCCTATTGGACAGGGAGTTCACCCCTCCACTTT
TRBV5-4	TRBJ2-6	NA	once	CASSPIRTSGANVLTF	TGTGCCAGCAGCCCAATCCGGACTTCTGGGGCCAACGTCCTGACTTTC
TRBV2	TRBJ2-2	TRBD2	NA	CASSAAGGGTGELFF	TGTGCCAGCAGTGCGGCGGGAGGGGGCACCGGGGAGCTGTTTTTT
TRBV28	TRBJ1-2	NA	NA	CASSLSGNGYTF	TGTGCCAGCAGTTTATCAGGGAACGGCTACACCTTC
TRBV30	TRBJ1-4	NA	NA	CAFMREKLFF	TGTGCCTTTATGCGTGAAAAACTGTTTTTT
TRBV7-2	TRBJ1-6	TRBD1	NA	CASSPWTGVNSPLHF	TGTGCCAGCAGCCCCTGGACAGGGGTAAATTCACCCCTCCACTTT
TRBV2	TRBJ1-5	TRBD1	NA	CASRDLTGSNQPQHF	TGTGCCAGCAGGGACTTGACAGGGAGCAATCAGCCCCAGCATTTT
TRBV7-3	TRBJ1-6	TRBD1	NA	CASRLQGAYSPLHF	TGTGCCAGCAGACTACAGGGGGCATATTCACCCCTCCACTTT
TRBV7-6	TRBJ1-1	TRBD1	once	CASSPGQGAEAFF	TGTGCCAGCAGCCCCGGACAGGGGGCTGAAGCTTTCTTT
TRBV5-1	TRBJ2-1	NA	NA	CASSFLRELGYNEQFF	TGCGCCAGCAGCTTTCTCCGGGAATTGGGGTACAATGAGCAGTTCTTC
TRBV11-2	TRBJ2-7	NA	NA	CASSLEGAPYEQYF	TGTGCCAGCAGCTTGGAGGGGGCCCCCTACGAGCAGTACTTC
TRBV5-6	TRBJ2-1	NA	NA	CASSFLGQSYNEQFF	TGTGCCAGCAGCTTTCTCGGACAGTCCTACAATGAGCAGTTCTTC
TRBV12-3/TRBV12-4	TRBJ2-1	NA	NA	CASRLFNNEQFF	TGTGCCAGCAGGCTATTCAACAATGAGCAGTTCTTC
TRBV3-1/TRBV3-2	TRBJ1-6	NA	once	CASSYSGWRSPLHF	TGTGCCAGCAGCTACTCAGGGTGGCGCTCACCCCTCCACTTT
TRBV4-2	TRBJ1-3	TRBD1	NA	CASSQRTGASTGNTIYF	TGTGCCAGCAGCCAACGGACAGGGGCTTCCACTGGAAACACCATATATTTT
TRBV29-1	TRBJ2-6	NA	once	CSVEEDRPPGANVLTF	TGCAGCGTTGAAGAAGACAGGCCCCCGGGGGCCAACGTCCTGACTTTC
TRBV20-1	TRBJ2-1	NA	NA	CSASFSGYYNEQFF	TGCAGTGCTAGTTTTAGCGGATACTACAATGAGCAGTTCTTC
TRBV5-1	TRBJ2-1	NA	NA	CASSPRRGYNEQFF	TGCGCCAGCAGCCCCCGGAGGGGTTACAATGAGCAGTTCTTC
TRBV6-5	TRBJ2-2	NA	once	CASAARGELFF	TGTGCCAGCGCCGCGAGGGGGGAGCTGTTTTTT
TRBV30	TRBJ1-2	TRBD1	NA	CASQGAGLAF	TGTGCCTCACAGGGGGCGGGTTTGGCCTTC
TRBV10-3	TRBJ2-3	NA	NA	CATSGPSTDTQYF	TGTGCCACAAGCGGGCCTAGCACAGATACGCAGTATTTT
TRBV5-1	TRBJ2-2	NA	NA	CASSLGSGAAGELFF	TGCGCCAGCAGCTTGGGATCAGGGGCCGCCGGGGAGCTGTTTTTT
TRBV28	TRBJ2-2	NA	NA	CASSFGVANTGELFF	TGTGCCAGCAGTTTCGGGGTCGCGAACACCGGGGAGCTGTTTTTT
TRBV28	TRBJ2-2	TRBD2	once	CASTGTSGGANTGELFF	TGTGCCAGCACGGGGACTAGCGGGGGGGCGAACACCGGGGAGCTGTTTTTT
TRBV3-1/TRBV3-2	TRBJ2-2	TRBD2	NA	CASSLGTSGNTGELFF	TGTGCCAGCAGCTTAGGGACTAGCGGGAACACCGGGGAGCTGTTTTTT
TRBV10-3	TRBJ1-1	NA	NA	CAIGGQMNTEAFF	TGTGCCATCGGCGGACAGATGAACACTGAAGCTTTCTTT
TRBV2	TRBJ2-5	TRBD2	NA	CASGLLAGRETQYF	TGTGCCAGCGGCTTGCTAGCGGGGCGGGAGACCCAGTACTTC
TRBV19	TRBJ2-7	TRBD2	NA	CASSGKRGLAIYEQYF	TGTGCCAGTTCAGGGAAGAGAGGACTAGCAATTTACGAGCAGTACTTC
TRBV28	TRBJ1-5	NA	NA	CASRRPNQPQHF	TGTGCCAGCAGGCGGCCAAATCAGCCCCAGCATTTT
TRBV4-1	TRBJ2-5	TRBD2	NA	CASSQGTSGKETQYF	TGCGCCAGCAGCCAAGGGACTAGCGGTAAAGAGACCCAGTACTTC
TRBV7-9	TRBJ2-1	NA	NA	CASSPNYEQFF	TGTGCCAGCAGCCCGAACTATGAGCAGTTCTTC
TRBV7-5	TRBJ2-2	NA	NA	CVRSLQGDGELFF	TGTGTCAGAAGCTTACAGGGGGACGGGGAGCTGTTTTTT
TRBV6-6	TRBJ2-3	TRBD1	NA	CASTPSRDRVTDTQYF	TGTGCCAGCACCCCGTCCCGGGACAGGGTAACAGATACGCAGTATTTT
TRBV2	TRBJ1-4	NA	NA	CASVFSPSANEKLFF	TGTGCCAGCGTTTTTTCTCCTTCGGCTAATGAAAAACTGTTTTTT
TRBV23-1	TRBJ1-4	NA	NA	CASSQSSLWRKLFF	TGCGCCAGCAGTCAATCATCGTTATGGAGAAAACTGTTTTTT
TRBV2	TRBJ1-2	NA	NA	CASSEAGGANYGYTF	TGTGCCAGCAGTGAAGCGGGGGGGGCCAACTATGGCTACACCTTC
TRBV12-5	TRBJ1-4	TRBD1	NA	CASGLVIWDSASIMTELFF	TGTGCTAGTGGTTTGGTAATTTGGGACAGTGCCTCCATAATGACGGAACTGTTTTTT
TRBV28	TRBJ1-4	NA	NA	CASSLLRLEGEKLFF	TGTGCCAGCAGTTTACTAAGGTTGGAGGGTGAAAAACTGTTTTTT
TRBV11-2	TRBJ2-1	NA	NA	CASSLERGSHNEQFF	TGTGCCAGCAGCTTAGAACGGGGGTCTCACAATGAGCAGTTCTTC